Presented here are 2 T cell receptor beta chains from one specimen sequenced in a study of cytomegalovirus exposure and HLA in healthy donors. The repertoire was sequenced with immunoSEQ multiplex PCR; TCRdb's copy has only in-frame clones and lacks some. Found here are 65,000 to 75,000 clones, about 92% of them singletons; the top ten hold roughly 5.3%. Sequenced: PBMCs. These TCRs come from a man younger than 35 in good health and CMV-seropositive.

The chain combines TRBV6-1 with TRBJ2-5, with D possibly being TRBD1 (6 bases). The CDR3 length is 14 residues. Trimming stripped 6 bases from V and 5 bases from J, with 16 bases between. CDR1 MNHNS and CDR2 SASEGT come from the germline V gene. Written as DNA, the CDR3 is TGTGCCAGCAGGGACAGTTCGATAGGGGAGACCCAGTACTTC. Protein sequence: CASRDSSIGETQYF.

The genes are TRBV4-1 and TRBJ2-1; tentatively, D is TRBD2 (6 bases). CDR1 MGHRA and CDR2 YSYEKL come from the germline V gene. The CDR3 sequence is 13 residues long. Trimming pared 4 bases from V and 6 bases from J, leaving 10 bases between. The CDR3 bases are TGCGCCAGCAGCCCGGGACTCAGCAATGAGCAGTTCTTC. It codes for CASSPGLSNEQFF.